Shown below are 30 T cell receptor beta chains from a single sample sequenced in a study of control samples from healthy donors and cancer patients. Repertoires were generated with immunoSEQ multiplex PCR, while TCRdb's copy carries only in-frame clones and drops some. The sample lists 390,000 or so clones; around 90% were seen once. Sequenced material: PBMCs. These TCRs come from a man aged 35-49 years with head and neck cancer.

The rearrangement links TRBV19 to TRBJ2-7, with 8 nucleotides matching TRBD1. This CDR3 contains 14 residues. Germline-derived CDR1 and CDR2 are LNHDA and SQIVND (reference sequence). Trimming at V came to 7 bases and at J to 5 bases, leaving 10 bases not matched to a gene. The CDR3 sequence is CASKKDRDDHEQYF. The CDR3 bases are TGTGCCAGTAAAAAGGACAGGGACGACCACGAGCAGTACTTC. Drawing the rest from reference TRBV19 and TRBJ2-7, the complete variable domain is DGGITQSPKYLFRKEGQNVTLSCEQNLNHDAMYWYRQDPGQGLRLIYYSQIVNDFQKGDIAEGYSVSREKKESFPLTVTSAQKNPTAFYLCASKKDRDDHEQYFGPGTRLTVT.

The V gene is TRBV12-3 or TRBV12-4, the J gene TRBJ2-3; D ambiguous. The CDR3 spans 13 residues. Deletions cut 2 bases from V and 5 bases from J, with 8 bases between. The CDR3 region is CASSLWGLDTQYF. The CDR3 region has the DNA TGTGCCAGCAGTTTATGGGGATTAGATACGCAGTATTTT.

The chain uses TRBV9 and TRBJ2-1, with D possibly being TRBD1 or TRBD2 (6 bases each). The length of the CDR3 is 13 residues. Germline CDR1 reads SGDLS; CDR2 reads YYNGEE. The ends were cut back, 3 bases at V and 8 bases at J, with 12 bases in the middle. The CDR3 coding sequence is TGTGCCAGCAGCGGGGGGGCAGGTTATGAGCAGTTCTTC. Protein product: CASSGGAGYEQFF.

V usage is TRBV5-4 and J usage is TRBJ2-3, with TRBD2 identical over 9 bases. CDR3 length equals 15 residues. Unmatched junction bases numbered 7, after V lost 4 bases and J lost 4 bases. Germline lookup yields CDR1 SGHNT and CDR2 YYREEE (reference sequence). The CDR3 loop is CASSTPGGRADTQYF. DNA for the CDR3: TGTGCCAGCAGCACCCCCGGCGGGAGGGCAGATACGCAGTATTTT.

The V gene is TRBV2, the J gene TRBJ2-1; TRBD2 is a possible D gene (6 bases). Looked up from germline, CDR1 is SNHLY and CDR2 is FYNNEI. CDR3 length equals 12 residues. V shed 9 bases and J shed 6 bases, with 12 bases lying between them. CDR3 sequence: CASVAGFNEQFF. The CDR3 DNA follows: TGTGCCAGTGTTGCGGGGTTCAATGAGCAGTTCTTC.

The chain uses TRBV5-1 and TRBJ2-3; possibly TRBD2 for D (5 bases). The CDR3 consists of 14 residues. The germline V gene encodes CDR1 SGHRS and CDR2 YFSETQ. Trimming removed 4 bases at V and 6 bases at J, with 15 bases between. Here the CDR3 reads CASSPTSLADTQYF. The CDR3 nucleotides read TGCGCCAGCAGCCCCACTAGTTTGGCGGATACGCAGTATTTT. Filled out from reference TRBV5-1 and TRBJ2-3, the complete variable domain reads KAGVTQTPRYLIKTRGQQVTLSCSPISGHRSVSWYQQTPGQGLQFLFEYFSETQRNKGNFPGRFSGRQFSNSRSEMNVSTLELGDSALYLCASSPTSLADTQYFGPGTRLTVL.

This rearrangement joins TRBV5-6 to TRBJ1-1; D is undetermined. This CDR3 contains 11 residues. Trimming stripped 4 bases from V and 4 bases from J, with 5 bases between. Germline lookup yields CDR1 SGHDT and CDR2 YYEEEE. CDR3: CASSLGTEAFF. CDR3 in DNA: TGTGCCAGCAGCCTTGGCACTGAAGCTTTCTTT.

The chain is built from TRBV5-6 and TRBJ2-7; D uncertain. Trimming took off 4 bases at V and 1 base at J, with 15 bases between the two ends. The CDR3 contains 15 residues. Per the germline V gene, CDR1 is SGHDT and CDR2 is YYEEEE. CDR3 sequence (DNA): TGTGCCAGCAGCGGAAACTTTGACCCGTCCTACGAGCAGTACTTC. Protein: CASSGNFDPSYEQYF. Looking up the rest from reference TRBV5-6 and TRBJ2-7 gives the full variable domain: DAGVTQSPTHLIKTRGQQVTLRCSPKSGHDTVSWYQQALGQGPQFIFQYYEEEERQRGNFPDRFSGHQFPNYSSELNVNALLLGDSALYLCASSGNFDPSYEQYFGPGTRLTVT.

The rearrangement joins TRBV5-1 to TRBJ2-2; D not certain. The germline gives CDR1 SGHRS, CDR2 YFSETQ. This CDR3 is built from 15 residues. Deletions cut 0 bases from V and 4 bases from J, with 10 bases between. The CDR3 protein is CASSLAWSPTGELFF. The CDR3 bases are TGCGCCAGCAGCTTGGCCTGGAGTCCCACCGGGGAGCTGTTTTTT.

The CDR3, as DNA: TGTGCCTGGAGTGCTTGGACAGGGTATGACACCATATATTTT. As protein: CAWSAWTGYDTIYF. The gene calls are TRBV30 and TRBJ1-3, with 8 bases aligning to TRBD1. Germline assignment: CDR1 GTSNPN and CDR2 SVGIG (reference sequence). J was trimmed by 8 bases and V by 1 base; bases with no gene match: 7. This CDR3 has 14 residues.

This clone was observed a single time. The J gene is TRBJ2-7, the V gene TRBV7-6, with D maybe TRBD2 (5 bases). Looked up from germline, CDR1 is SGHVS and CDR2 is FNYEAQ. The CDR3 sequence is 15 residues long. V was shortened by 1 base and J by 0 bases, with 10 bases between the two germline ends. CDR3 DNA sequence: TGTGCCAGCAGCTTAGTAGCGCAAGTCTCCTACGAGCAGTACTTC. Residues: CASSLVAQVSYEQYF.

CDR3 DNA sequence: TGTGCCAGCAGCGTGGGCAGGGGGCCTCAGCCCCAGCATTTT. Translation: CASSVGRGPQPQHF. This chain links TRBV9 with TRBJ1-5; 8 bases match TRBD1. The junction had 4 bases not matched to a gene; V was cut back by 2 bases and J by 6 bases. CDR1 and CDR2 from the germline V gene are SGDLS and YYNGEE. CDR3 size: 14 residues. Together with reference TRBV9 and TRBJ1-5, the CDR3 gives the full variable domain: DSGVTQTPKHLITATGQRVTLRCSPRSGDLSVYWYQQSLDQGLQFLIQYYNGEERAKGNILERFSAQQFPDLHSELNLSSLELGDSALYFCASSVGRGPQPQHFGDGTRLSIL.

The chain uses TRBV2 and TRBJ2-7, with a possible D match to TRBD2 (6 bases). Germline CDR1 is SNHLY and CDR2 is FYNNEI. Trimming cost V 4 bases and J 6 bases, with 16 bases left between them. The CDR3 is 14 amino acids. The CDR3 DNA follows: TGTGCCAGCAGTGTGGGAGGATCTCTGGGCGAGCAGTACTTC. Translation gives CASSVGGSLGEQYF.

This chain joins TRBV2 and TRBJ2-1; 10 bases fit TRBD1. Germline trimming cut 7 bases from V and 3 bases from J; bases unmatched to any gene: 3. This CDR3 is built from 14 residues. The germline CDR1 and CDR2 sequences are SNHLY and FYNNEI. For the CDR3, the DNA is TGTGCCAGCACCGGGACAGGGGTCTACAATGAGCAGTTCTTC. Amino acids: CASTGTGVYNEQFF.

The rearrangement links TRBV30 to TRBJ2-7, with a possible D match to TRBD2 (6 bases). Trimming shortened V by 0 bases and J by 6 bases, and 12 bases separated the two germline ends. Germline-derived CDR1 and CDR2 are GTSNPN and SVGIG (reference sequence). The CDR3 loop spans 13 amino acids. CDR3 amino acids: CAWSVLVTSEQYF. In nucleotides, the CDR3 is TGTGCCTGGAGTGTACTGGTGACTAGCGAGCAGTACTTC.

The CDR3 sequence is CASSYGGGAYGYTF. Here the CDR3 DNA reads TGTGCCAGCAGTTACGGTGGGGGGGCCTATGGCTACACCTTC. The genes are TRBV6-5 and TRBJ1-2, with D perhaps TRBD1 (6 bases). This CDR3 spans 14 amino acids. Trimming left V 2 bases short and J 4 bases short, with 11 bases between. From germline, CDR1 is MNHEY and CDR2 SVGAGI.

This clone was seen only a few times. The chain employs TRBV7-9 and TRBJ2-4, with D possibly TRBD1 on 6 matching bases. This CDR3 has 17 amino acids. V lost 6 bases, J lost 2 bases, and 20 bases lay in between. Germline assignment: CDR1 SEHNR and CDR2 FQNEAQ (reference sequence). CDR3 sequence: CASSHHYLGQSKNIQYF. The CDR3 DNA reads TGTGCCAGCAGTCACCACTACCTAGGACAGTCCAAAAACATTCAGTACTTC.

V and J are TRBV29-1 and TRBJ2-6; D gene uncertain. This CDR3 has 16 residues. Trimming shortened V by 5 bases and J by 0 bases, and 14 bases separated the two germline ends. Germline V gives CDR1 SQVTM, CDR2 ANQGSEA. CDR3 sequence reads: CSVHDPISSGANVLTF. DNA of the CDR3: TGCAGCGTTCACGACCCCATATCCTCTGGGGCCAACGTCCTGACTTTC.

This sequence joins TRBV2 and TRBJ1-5; the D is unclear. There are 14 residues in the CDR3. The germline gives CDR1 SNHLY, CDR2 FYNNEI. V dropped 3 bases and J dropped 4 bases, with 10 bases sitting between them. The CDR3 loop is CASSEGIRNQPQHF. CDR3 nucleotide sequence: TGTGCCAGCAGTGAGGGCATAAGGAATCAGCCCCAGCATTTT.

The chain recombines TRBV4-2 with TRBJ1-5; D unresolved. From germline, CDR1 is LGHNA and CDR2 YNFKEQ. The germline V and J ends were trimmed by 1 base and 3 bases, with 10 bases remaining between them. CDR3 length equals 15 residues. CDR3 coding DNA: TGTGCCAGCAGCCAAGTCATAGGAACCAATCAGCCCCAGCATTTT. Translation gives CASSQVIGTNQPQHF.

The gene calls are TRBV15 and TRBJ2-5; D might be TRBD1 or TRBD2, each matching 6 bases. Germline values: CDR1 LNHNV, CDR2 YYDKDF (reference sequence). V was clipped by 5 bases and J by 1 base, with 14 bases between them. The CDR3 sequence is 15 residues long. DNA for the CDR3: TGTGCCACCAGCCCCTTTCGGGGGCCCCAAGAGACCCAGTACTTC. This sequence encodes CATSPFRGPQETQYF.

This chain connects TRBV18 to TRBJ2-7, with no clear D. The CDR3 length is 11 residues. V lost 2 bases, J lost 6 bases, and 5 bases lay in between. Germline loops: CDR1 KGHSH, CDR2 LQKENI. CDR3 region: CASSPGGEQYF. The CDR3 DNA reads as TGTGCCAGCTCACCAGGTGGCGAGCAGTACTTC.

This clone came up once. The chain employs TRBV5-8 and TRBJ2-1; D is undetermined. V was clipped by 0 bases and J by 0 bases, with 16 bases between them. The CDR3 has 18 amino acids. CDR1 and CDR2 (germline): SGHTS, YDEGEE. This chain's CDR3 is CASSLGLRRVASYNEQFF. CDR3 in DNA: TGTGCCAGCAGCTTGGGTTTAAGACGGGTTGCCTCCTACAATGAGCAGTTCTTC.

V gene TRBV30 combines with J gene TRBJ2-7; D call uncertain. Germline CDR1 reads GTSNPN; CDR2 reads SVGIG (reference sequence). Trimming took 1 base from V and 5 from J, leaving 12 bases between them. The length of the CDR3 is 13 residues. The CDR3 coding sequence is TGTGCCTGGAGTGGGCAGCCGCCTCACGAGCAGTACTTC. This codes for CAWSGQPPHEQYF.

This clone was observed a single time. The chain carries TRBV15 and TRBJ2-1; possibly TRBD1 for D (5 bases). CDR3 length: 14 amino acids. Germline-derived CDR1 and CDR2 are LNHNV and YYDKDF (reference sequence). The V and J ends lost 1 base and 6 bases respectively, with 10 bases between them. DNA for the CDR3: TGTGCCACCAGCAGAGTAGACAGCACCAATGAGCAGTTCTTC. Translation: CATSRVDSTNEQFF.

This rearrangement joins TRBV11-3 to TRBJ2-5; D possibly corresponds to TRBD2 (6 bases). The ends were cut back, 1 base at V and 4 bases at J, with 10 bases in the middle. This CDR3 region has 14 residues. The V gene's germline CDR1 is SGHNT and CDR2 YENEEA. This chain's CDR3 is CASSLGGIGETQYF. The CDR3, as DNA: TGTGCCAGCAGCTTAGGCGGGATCGGAGAGACCCAGTACTTC.

V is TRBV7-9 and J is TRBJ2-7; D gene uncertain. With 5 bases removed from V and 3 bases from J, the gap between germline ends came to 11 bases. CDR1 is SEHNR, CDR2 FQNEAQ, per germline (reference sequence). This CDR3 is built from 13 residues. CDR3 bases: TGTGCCAGCAGCCTCTCCCTTGGCTACGAGCAGTACTTC. It is translated as CASSLSLGYEQYF.

The chain joins TRBV27 to TRBJ2-2; D gene uncertain. Germline values: CDR1 MNHEY, CDR2 SMNVEV (reference sequence). V was clipped by 5 bases and J by 6 bases, with 13 bases between them. CDR3 length: 14 residues. DNA of the CDR3: TGTGCCAGCAGTGAACCTAGATACGCCGGGGAGCTGTTTTTT. Its protein is CASSEPRYAGELFF.

This chain connects TRBV6-5 to TRBJ2-5; D gene uncertain. The CDR3 has 15 residues. Trimming pared 6 bases from V and 2 bases from J, leaving 16 bases between. The V gene's germline CDR1 is MNHEY and CDR2 SVGAGI. CDR3 nucleotides: TGTGCCAGCAGGGACGCTAGGAAAGGACAAGAGACCCAGTACTTC. It is translated as CASRDARKGQETQYF.

This clone was recorded once. This chain joins TRBV7-2 and TRBJ2-3; maybe TRBD2 (7 bases). Germline CDR1 and CDR2: SGHTA and FQGNSA. This CDR3 is 15 amino acids long. The V and J ends lost 5 bases and 4 bases respectively, with 16 bases between them. This chain's CDR3 is CASSPGGTSADTQYF. The CDR3 DNA reads as TGTGCCAGCAGCCCGGGGGGCACGAGCGCAGATACGCAGTATTTT.